This paragraph covers one T cell receptor beta chain sequence. Antigen: not known. Compared with germline, one end of the junction differs, possibly owing to a read error. These data are taken from a study of tumor and adjacent non-tumor tissue in lung cancer. RNA was extracted from bulk tissue without any cell sorting. This non-tumor lung sample came from over 3 cm beyond the tumor edge. The library came from three nested PCR rounds adapted from ARM-PCR protocols. MiXCR, applied by TCRdb to the multiplex PCR reads, yields one record per CDR3 protein. This table holds 94,000 or so distinct CDR3 sequences, around 82% found once. The germline V gene has CDR1 LGHNA and CDR2 YNFKEQ. The CDR3 has 16 amino acids. Findings and limits, study-wide: TCR diversity was significantly greater in tumor than normal lung tissue. Tumor repertoires had a smaller top 100 clone share than normal lung. Higher tumor TCR diversity was associated with shorter survival.

The clonotype was recovered from a woman aged 50 to 60 with non-small cell lung cancer. Sequencing was carried out using distant non-tumor lung tissue. V usage is TRBV4-2 and J usage is TRBJ2-6; no firm D call. CDR3 in DNA: TGTACCAGCAGCCAAGATATAAACTCTGGGGCCAACGTCCTGACTTTC. Translated: CTSSQDINSGANVLTF.